These 26 T cell receptor beta chains came from one sample sequenced in a study of T cells in localized non-small cell lung cancer. The protocol was immunoSEQ multiplex PCR, while the TCRdb copy is restricted to in-frame clones and leaves out a portion. This table has 4,000 or so clones, 30% to 40% appearing once. The sample here was lung tumor tissue, taken before any cancer treatment. These receptors came from a man between 40 and 70 years old with stage II squamous cell lung carcinoma.

On this clone itself: The junction departs from the called germline gene at one end, perhaps through a read error. The chain employs TRBV11-3 and TRBJ2-5, with TRBD1 matching over 12 bases. This CDR3 comprises 16 residues. Germline-derived CDR1 and CDR2 are SGHNT and YENEEA. CDR3 loop: CASSLGDRGLQETQYF. The CDR3 DNA is TGTGCCAGCAGTTTAGGGGACAGGGGGCTCCAAGAGACCCAGTACTTC.

This clone was counted only a few times. The rearrangement links TRBV30 to TRBJ1-2; TRBD1 matches 8 bases. The CDR3 extends over 13 amino acids. In germline, CDR1 is GTSNPN, CDR2 SVGIG (reference sequence). The trim removed 2 bases at V and 8 bases at J, leaving 7 bases unmatched. The CDR3 bases are TGTGCCTGGAGTAGCAGGGGGCTAAGCGGCTACACCTTC. Residues: CAWSSRGLSGYTF.

By share, this clone counts as medium-sized. The chain employs TRBV2 and TRBJ1-4; tentative D call: TRBD1 (5 bases). The V end was cut by 8 bases, the J end by 7 bases, with 17 bases between. CDR1 is SNHLY, CDR2 FYNNEI, per germline. The CDR3 contains 14 residues. The CDR3 sequence is CASRDSGWGEKLFF. The CDR3, as DNA: TGTGCCAGCCGGGACTCCGGCTGGGGTGAAAAACTGTTTTTT.

The V and J genes are TRBV6-8 and TRBJ2-5, with D perhaps being TRBD1 or TRBD2 (7 bases each). CDR1 and CDR2 (germline): MNHGY, SAAAGT. The CDR3 is 15 residues long. Trimming removed 5 bases from V and 3 bases from J, with 16 bases in between. The CDR3 region has the DNA TGTGCCAGCAGTGACCCGCCAGGGGGGGAAGAGACCCAGTACTTC. Amino acids: CASSDPPGGEETQYF.

This sequence joins TRBV30 and TRBJ1-1, with D maybe TRBD1 (5 bases). The CDR3 is made up of 13 amino acids. The germline V gene encodes CDR1 GTSNPN and CDR2 SVGIG (reference sequence). Trimming removed 2 bases at V and 11 bases at J, with 18 bases between. DNA for the CDR3: TGTGCCTGGAGTCGTCAGGGAAGTGGTGGGGCTTTCTTT. Its translation is CAWSRQGSGGAFF.

The rearrangement uses TRBV19 and TRBJ2-5, with D maybe TRBD1 (6 bases). V was cut by 10 bases and J by 2 bases, with 20 bases left in between. The CDR3 spans 15 residues. CDR1 and CDR2 (germline): LNHDA, SQIVND (reference sequence). The CDR3 DNA follows: TGTGCCACCAGGGGACGAGGGAGTAAACAAGAGACCCAGTACTTC. It codes for CATRGRGSKQETQYF.

This CDR3 reads CASSLTGPYSGANVLTF. In nucleotides, the CDR3 is TGTGCCAGCTCTCTCACAGGCCCTTACTCTGGGGCCAACGTCCTGACTTTC. The chain joins TRBV18 to TRBJ2-6; possible D gene TRBD1, 5 bases. In germline, CDR1 is KGHSH, CDR2 LQKENI. This CDR3 region has 17 residues. V was trimmed by 6 bases and J by 0 bases, leaving 15 bases between them. Together with reference TRBV18 and TRBJ2-6, the CDR3 gives the full variable domain: NAGVMQNPRHLVRRRGQEARLRCSPMKGHSHVYWYRQLPEEGLKFMVYLQKENIIDESGMPKERFSAEFPKEGPSILRIQQVVRGDSAAYFCASSLTGPYSGANVLTFGAGSRLTVL.

The chain employs TRBV7-2 and TRBJ1-1, with 8 bases aligning to TRBD1. J was trimmed by 12 bases and V by 5 bases; bases with no gene match: 11. Per germline, CDR1 SGHTA and CDR2 FQGNSA. The CDR3 has 13 amino acids. CDR3 DNA sequence: TGTGCCAGCAGCCCATCAAGGACAGGGAAAACTTTCTTT. It encodes CASSPSRTGKTFF.

The chain carries TRBV11-3 and TRBJ2-2; tentatively, D is TRBD1 or TRBD2 (5 bases each). This CDR3 has 17 residues. Deletions cut 0 bases from V and 6 bases from J, with 17 bases between. Germline values: CDR1 SGHNT, CDR2 YENEEA. The CDR3 here is CASSLEGAGPFAGELFF. The CDR3 DNA follows: TGTGCCAGCAGCTTAGAGGGAGCAGGGCCCTTCGCCGGGGAGCTGTTTTTT.

This sequence joins TRBV9 and TRBJ2-1; D remains ambiguous. The CDR3 extends over 13 amino acids. CDR1 SGDLS and CDR2 YYNGEE come from the germline V gene. V shed 4 bases and J shed 9 bases, with 14 bases lying between them. CDR3 sequence: CASSLLTSREQFF. Written as DNA, the CDR3 is TGTGCCAGCAGCTTACTAACCAGTCGTGAGCAGTTCTTC.

V is TRBV19 and J is TRBJ1-1; D is possibly TRBD1 (5 bases). V dropped 3 bases and J dropped 9 bases, with 17 bases sitting between them. Germline CDR1 and CDR2: LNHDA and SQIVND (reference sequence). This CDR3 has 14 residues. The CDR3 region has the DNA TGTGCCAGTAGTATTGGGGGGAACTTCGTAAAAGCTTTCTTT. Amino acids: CASSIGGNFVKAFF.

This clone was recorded a few times. This rearrangement joins TRBV6-8 to TRBJ2-7; unclear D gene. Per germline, CDR1 MNHGY and CDR2 SAAAGT. V lost 4 bases and J 2 bases, leaving 12 bases between the germline ends. The CDR3 contains 14 residues. CDR3 loop: CASSLLLGPYEQYF. The CDR3 DNA is TGTGCCAGCAGTTTATTATTGGGTCCCTACGAGCAGTACTTC.

The V gene is TRBV18, the J gene TRBJ2-5; D ambiguous. CDR3 size: 15 residues. Trimming shortened V by 3 bases and J by 2 bases, and 13 bases separated the two germline ends. Per germline, CDR1 KGHSH and CDR2 LQKENI. The CDR3 DNA sequence: TGTGCCAGCTCACCTGGTCGTAGCATGCAAGAGACCCAGTACTTC. It is translated as CASSPGRSMQETQYF.

In its sample, this clone was seen a few times. The rearrangement links TRBV11-3 to TRBJ1-2; no clear D. Germline CDR1 SGHNT, CDR2 YENEEA. The germline V and J ends were trimmed by 5 bases and 0 bases, with 10 bases remaining between them. The CDR3 is 14 amino acids. In DNA, the CDR3 is TGTGCCAGCAGCCCTCTCCTCTCTAACTATGGCTACACCTTC. It specifies CASSPLLSNYGYTF. Full variable domain (missing parts from reference TRBV11-3 and TRBJ1-2): EAGVVQSPRYKIIEKKQPVAFWCNPISGHNTLYWYLQNLGQGPELLIRYENEEAVDDSQLPKDRFSAERLKGVDSTLKIQPAELGDSAVYLCASSPLLSNYGYTFGSGTRLTVV.

By share of the sample, this clone is medium-sized. The genes are TRBV11-3 and TRBJ1-1; tentative D call: TRBD1 (6 bases). From germline, CDR1 is SGHNT and CDR2 YENEEA. Trimming took 7 bases from V and 0 from J, leaving 15 bases between them. There are 15 residues in the CDR3. The CDR3: CASTRAGAMNTEAFF. The CDR3 bases are TGTGCCAGCACCCGGGCAGGGGCGATGAACACTGAAGCTTTCTTT.

This clone showed up just a few times. The J gene is TRBJ1-2, the V gene TRBV7-2, with 8 nucleotides matching TRBD1. V shed 5 bases, J shed 12 bases, and the junction held 11 bases outside the gene matches. CDR1 is SGHTA, CDR2 FQGNSA, per germline. The CDR3 totals 13 residues. CDR3 in DNA: TGTGCCAGCAGCCCTACCCGTGGACAGGGCGACACCTTC. It is translated as CASSPTRGQGDTF.

By its share, this clone is medium-sized. The V gene is TRBV11-3, the J gene TRBJ1-1; 9 bases agree with TRBD1. CDR1 is SGHNT, CDR2 YENEEA, per germline. This CDR3 is 14 amino acids long. V dropped 6 bases and J dropped 0; count of bases not matched to a gene: 2. The CDR3 coding sequence is TGTGCCAGCAGTACAGGGGGCATGAACACTGAAGCTTTCTTT. The encoded protein is CASSTGGMNTEAFF.

This clone was recorded only once. This sequence joins TRBV27 and TRBJ2-3; 7 nucleotides agree with TRBD1. V gave up 6 bases and J gave up 3 bases; unmatched junction bases: 9. The CDR3 is 15 residues long. Germline-derived CDR1 and CDR2 are MNHEY and SMNVEV (reference sequence). CDR3 sequence reads: CASRRGLAITDTQYF. CDR3 bases: TGTGCCAGCAGGAGGGGGCTAGCTATAACAGATACGCAGTATTTT.

This rearrangement joins TRBV18 to TRBJ2-5; 9 nucleotides match TRBD1. The CDR3 is 14 residues long. The V and J ends lost 3 bases and 3 bases, in that order; junction bases with no gene match: 2. Germline CDR1 is KGHSH and CDR2 is LQKENI. CDR3 nucleotides: TGTGCCAGCTCACCCCGGACAGGGGAAGAGACCCAGTACTTC. Amino acids: CASSPRTGEETQYF.

V usage is TRBV19 and J usage is TRBJ1-4; D is perhaps TRBD1 (5 bases). Per the germline V gene, CDR1 is LNHDA and CDR2 is SQIVND (reference sequence). V shed 6 bases and J shed 7 bases, with 18 bases lying between them. This CDR3 region has 15 residues. CDR3 nucleotides: TGTGCCAGTAGCTCGCAGGGTCTTGGGTTTGAAAAACTGTTTTTT. Translation gives CASSSQGLGFEKLFF.

This clone appeared a few times. The V gene is TRBV6-8, the J gene TRBJ1-1; the D gene is possibly TRBD1 (6 bases). The CDR3 sequence is 14 residues long. Germline V gene data show CDR1 as MNHGY and CDR2 as SAAAGT. Trimming pared 6 bases from V and 0 bases from J, leaving 11 bases between. The CDR3 reads CASSPDRLNTEAFF. In nucleotides, the CDR3 is TGTGCCAGCAGCCCAGACAGGCTGAACACTGAAGCTTTCTTT.

The chain links TRBV9 to TRBJ1-5; 8 nucleotides agree with TRBD1. This CDR3 has 14 residues. With V trimmed by 5 bases and J by 5 bases, 6 bases remained unmatched. Per germline, CDR1 SGDLS and CDR2 YYNGEE. The CDR3 nucleotides read TGTGCCAGCAGTGAAGCAGGGGGCCATCAGCCCCAGCATTTT. Residues: CASSEAGGHQPQHF. The variable domain in full, completed from reference TRBV9 and TRBJ1-5, reads DSGVTQTPKHLITATGQRVTLRCSPRSGDLSVYWYQQSLDQGLQFLIQYYNGEERAKGNILERFSAQQFPDLHSELNLSSLELGDSALYFCASSEAGGHQPQHFGDGTRLSIL.

This sequence joins TRBV11-3 and TRBJ2-7; D perhaps matches TRBD1 (6 bases). CDR3 length: 15 amino acids. Germline V CDR1 and CDR2: SGHNT, YENEEA. The V gene lost 1 base and the J gene lost 0 bases, with 10 bases spanning the gap. The CDR3 sequence: CASSLVQGSSYEQYF. The CDR3 DNA reads as TGTGCCAGCAGCTTAGTTCAGGGGAGCTCCTACGAGCAGTACTTC.

This clone has at least ten counts. The rearrangement uses TRBV12-2 and TRBJ2-5. TRBV12-2 corresponds to a pseudogene. The CDR3 is 13 residues long. The CDR3 DNA is TGTGCAAGTCGCTTGTTAAAGGATGAGACCCAGTACTTC. Encoded protein: CASRLLKDETQYF.

This clone was counted only a few times. The chain uses TRBV10-3 and TRBJ1-2; 9 bases agree with TRBD1. The CDR3 covers 14 residues. The V and J ends lost 10 bases and 7 bases, in that order; junction bases with no gene match: 13. Germline CDR1 ENHRY, CDR2 SYGVKD. CDR3 loop: CASMNRGRLVGYTF. CDR3 in DNA: TGTGCCAGTATGAACAGGGGGCGTCTCGTTGGCTACACCTTC.

The rearrangement links TRBV6-8 to TRBJ2-1, with D perhaps TRBD2 (6 bases). V lost 7 bases and J 2 bases, leaving 12 bases between the germline ends. The CDR3 contains 14 residues. CDR1 is MNHGY, CDR2 SAAAGT, per germline. As DNA, the CDR3 is TGTGCCAGCAACGCGGGAAGTACCTACAATGAGCAGTTCTTC. Protein: CASNAGSTYNEQFF.